Listed below are T cell receptor beta chains from one sample, sequenced in a study of Ad26.COV2.S vaccination and SARS-CoV-2 variants. Libraries were prepared by immunoSEQ multiplex PCR; TCRdb keeps only in-frame clonotypes and omits some of them. The profile shows under 150,000 clones, 80% to 90% of them singletons. Source: peripheral blood, taken after recovery from COVID-19. Receptor source: a human donor who had recovered from COVID-19. The CDR3 runs from the conserved cysteine through the conserved F or W. Each record gives: V gene, J gene, CDR3 length, D gene, clone size, CDR3 protein, CDR3 DNA. D genes are given only for firm matches. Expanded clones are given a class, and other clones once, few, many or no size at all.

v_gene: TRBV19
j_gene: TRBJ1-1
len: 12
d_gene: NA
abundance: NA
CDR3aa: CASSRGGSLAFF
CDR3nt: TGTGCCAGTAGCCGGGGGGGCAGTTTGGCTTTCTTT

v_gene: TRBV28
j_gene: TRBJ1-3
len: 14
d_gene: NA
abundance: NA
CDR3aa: CASWAGSSGNTIYF
CDR3nt: TGTGCCAGTTGGGCGGGGAGCTCTGGAAACACCATATATTTT

v_gene: TRBV4-3
j_gene: TRBJ2-2
len: 16
d_gene: NA
abundance: many
CDR3aa: CASSQVPGTSTGELFF
CDR3nt: TGCGCCAGCAGCCAAGTCCCAGGGACCAGCACCGGGGAGCTGTTTTTT

v_gene: TRBV9
j_gene: TRBJ1-3
len: 16
d_gene: NA
abundance: NA
CDR3aa: CASSVGGGGGGNTIYF
CDR3nt: TGTGCCAGCAGCGTAGGGGGCGGAGGGGGTGGAAACACCATATATTTT

v_gene: TRBV4-1
j_gene: TRBJ2-7
len: 15
d_gene: TRBD2
abundance: NA
CDR3aa: CASSQVIGGNYEQYF
CDR3nt: TGCGCCAGCAGCCAAGTTATCGGGGGGAACTACGAGCAGTACTTC

v_gene: TRBV5-4
j_gene: TRBJ1-1
len: 17
d_gene: TRBD1
abundance: NA
CDR3aa: CASSLPGQGAFDTEAFF
CDR3nt: TGTGCCAGCAGCTTACCTGGGCAGGGGGCCTTCGACACTGAAGCTTTCTTT

v_gene: TRBV28
j_gene: TRBJ1-2
len: 10
d_gene: NA
abundance: NA
CDR3aa: CASSQTGYTF
CDR3nt: TGTGCCAGCAGTCAAACTGGCTACACCTTC

v_gene: TRBV7-2
j_gene: TRBJ2-1
len: 14
d_gene: TRBD2
abundance: NA
CDR3aa: CASRRGGSYNEQFF
CDR3nt: TGTGCCAGCAGGCGGGGGGGTTCCTACAATGAGCAGTTCTTC

v_gene: TRBV11-2
j_gene: TRBJ1-2
len: 14
d_gene: NA
abundance: NA
CDR3aa: CASRLAGRNYGYTF
CDR3nt: TGTGCCAGCAGGTTAGCGGGACGGAACTATGGCTACACCTTC

v_gene: TRBV6-5
j_gene: TRBJ2-1
len: 14
d_gene: NA
abundance: NA
CDR3aa: CASSRGSSYNEQFF
CDR3nt: TGTGCCAGCAGTCGGGGGAGCTCCTACAATGAGCAGTTCTTC

v_gene: TRBV6-2/TRBV6-3
j_gene: TRBJ1-2
len: 13
d_gene: NA
abundance: NA
CDR3aa: CASSNPPMGGYTF
CDR3nt: TGTGCCAGCAGCAACCCCCCGATGGGCGGCTACACCTTC

v_gene: TRBV28
j_gene: TRBJ1-5
len: 16
d_gene: NA
abundance: NA
CDR3aa: CASSELRDGSNQPQHF
CDR3nt: TGTGCCAGCAGTGAACTCCGGGACGGTAGCAATCAGCCCCAGCATTTT

v_gene: TRBV7-2
j_gene: TRBJ2-2
len: 16
d_gene: TRBD1
abundance: NA
CDR3aa: CASSFYAGTDTGELFF
CDR3nt: TGTGCCAGCAGCTTTTACGCCGGGACAGACACCGGGGAGCTGTTTTTT

v_gene: TRBV5-8
j_gene: TRBJ1-1
len: 16
d_gene: NA
abundance: NA
CDR3aa: CASSLGQALMNTEAFF
CDR3nt: TGTGCCAGCAGCTTGGGACAGGCCCTAATGAACACTGAAGCTTTCTTT

v_gene: TRBV12-3/TRBV12-4
j_gene: TRBJ2-1
len: 12
d_gene: TRBD1
abundance: once
CDR3aa: CASSLSSARGIF
CDR3nt: TGTGCCAGCAGTTTATCGTCGGCCAGGGGGATCTTC

v_gene: TRBV11-2
j_gene: TRBJ2-5
len: 15
d_gene: NA
abundance: NA
CDR3aa: CASRDLDRLLETQYF
CDR3nt: TGTGCCAGCAGAGATCTGGACAGACTTTTAGAGACCCAGTACTTC

v_gene: TRBV27
j_gene: TRBJ1-2
len: 15
d_gene: TRBD1
abundance: NA
CDR3aa: CASRALTGGDYGYTF
CDR3nt: TGTGCCAGCAGAGCCCTGACAGGGGGGGACTATGGCTACACCTTC

v_gene: TRBV5-1
j_gene: TRBJ1-1
len: 15
d_gene: NA
abundance: NA
CDR3aa: CASSPIGATNTEAFF
CDR3nt: TGCGCCAGCAGCCCCATTGGAGCGACAAACACTGAAGCTTTCTTT

v_gene: TRBV7-2
j_gene: TRBJ1-5
len: 14
d_gene: NA
abundance: few
CDR3aa: CASSLGGRGQPQHF
CDR3nt: TGTGCCAGCAGCTTAGGAGGTAGGGGTCAGCCCCAGCATTTT

v_gene: TRBV2
j_gene: TRBJ1-1
len: 14
d_gene: NA
abundance: NA
CDR3aa: CASSGRVDSTEAFF
CDR3nt: TGTGCCAGCAGTGGGAGAGTGGACAGCACTGAAGCTTTCTTT

v_gene: TRBV5-4
j_gene: TRBJ2-5
len: 13
d_gene: NA
abundance: NA
CDR3aa: CASSLFEQETQYF
CDR3nt: TGTGCCAGCAGCTTGTTCGAGCAAGAGACCCAGTACTTC

v_gene: TRBV30
j_gene: TRBJ1-4
len: 13
d_gene: NA
abundance: NA
CDR3aa: CALRGPVNEKLFF
CDR3nt: TGTGCCTTAAGGGGACCAGTTAATGAAAAACTGTTTTTT

v_gene: TRBV5-6
j_gene: TRBJ2-2
len: 13
d_gene: NA
abundance: NA
CDR3aa: CASSLGNTGELFF
CDR3nt: TGTGCCAGCAGCTTGGGGAACACCGGGGAGCTGTTTTTT

v_gene: TRBV7-9
j_gene: TRBJ1-1
len: 14
d_gene: TRBD1
abundance: once
CDR3aa: CASSLRGEGTEAFF
CDR3nt: TGTGCCAGCAGCCTCAGGGGGGAAGGGACTGAAGCTTTCTTT

v_gene: TRBV6-5
j_gene: TRBJ1-1
len: 13
d_gene: NA
abundance: NA
CDR3aa: CASSHRGDTEAFF
CDR3nt: TGTGCCAGCAGCCACCGCGGGGACACTGAAGCTTTCTTT

v_gene: TRBV28
j_gene: TRBJ1-1
len: 16
d_gene: TRBD1
abundance: once
CDR3aa: CASSSLDRYLNTEAFF
CDR3nt: TGTGCCAGCAGTTCCTTGGACAGGTATTTGAACACTGAAGCTTTCTTT

v_gene: TRBV7-9
j_gene: TRBJ1-3
len: 15
d_gene: NA
abundance: NA
CDR3aa: CASSLAQGNGNTIYF
CDR3nt: TGTGCCAGCAGCTTAGCACAGGGTAACGGAAACACCATATATTTT

v_gene: TRBV6-4
j_gene: TRBJ2-1
len: 14
d_gene: NA
abundance: NA
CDR3aa: CASSEGAAINEQFF
CDR3nt: TGTGCCAGCAGTGAGGGGGCAGCTATTAATGAGCAGTTCTTC

v_gene: TRBV24-1
j_gene: TRBJ2-2
len: 17
d_gene: NA
abundance: NA
CDR3aa: CATSDPLESTDTGELFF
CDR3nt: TGTGCCACCAGTGACCCCCTTGAGAGTACGGACACCGGGGAGCTGTTTTTT

v_gene: TRBV4-3
j_gene: TRBJ1-5
len: 14
d_gene: NA
abundance: NA
CDR3aa: CASSQESGYQPQHF
CDR3nt: TGCGCCAGCAGCCAAGAATCGGGATACCAGCCCCAGCATTTT

v_gene: TRBV5-1
j_gene: TRBJ2-1
len: 16
d_gene: TRBD2
abundance: NA
CDR3aa: CASSLVPGTTNNEQFF
CDR3nt: TGCGCCAGCAGCTTGGTTCCCGGGACTACTAACAATGAGCAGTTCTTC

v_gene: TRBV6-5
j_gene: TRBJ2-5
len: 13
d_gene: NA
abundance: NA
CDR3aa: CASSYSIGETQYF
CDR3nt: TGTGCCAGCAGTTACTCGATCGGGGAGACCCAGTACTTC

v_gene: TRBV4-1
j_gene: TRBJ2-3
len: 17
d_gene: TRBD2
abundance: NA
CDR3aa: CASSQGGQGPRTDTQYF
CDR3nt: TGCGCCAGCAGCCAGGGAGGGCAGGGTCCCCGCACAGATACGCAGTATTTT

v_gene: TRBV2
j_gene: TRBJ2-4
len: 15
d_gene: NA
abundance: once
CDR3aa: CASSEGWPGKNIQYF
CDR3nt: TGTGCCAGCAGTGAAGGGTGGCCCGGCAAAAACATTCAGTACTTC

v_gene: TRBV4-3
j_gene: TRBJ2-6
len: 18
d_gene: NA
abundance: NA
CDR3aa: CASSLQMAGNSGANVLTF
CDR3nt: TGCGCCAGCAGCCTACAAATGGCAGGGAACTCTGGGGCCAACGTCCTGACTTTC

v_gene: TRBV21-1
j_gene: TRBJ2-1
len: 17
d_gene: NA
abundance: NA
CDR3aa: CASSKPRTRSSYNEQFF
CDR3nt: TGTGCCAGCAGCAAACCTCGGACTAGGTCCTCCTACAATGAGCAGTTCTTC

v_gene: TRBV27
j_gene: TRBJ1-6
len: 16
d_gene: TRBD1
abundance: NA
CDR3aa: CASSLSGTVYNSPLHF
CDR3nt: TGTGCCAGCAGTTTATCTGGGACAGTTTATAATTCACCCCTCCACTTT

v_gene: TRBV13
j_gene: TRBJ2-6
len: 14
d_gene: NA
abundance: NA
CDR3aa: CASSRSSGANVLTF
CDR3nt: TGTGCCAGCAGCCGGTCCTCTGGGGCCAACGTCCTGACTTTC